This T cell receptor beta chain is drawn from a study of blood T cell repertoires in COVID-19. On the study more broadly: The United States, Italy and Spain were the sources of the acute and convalescent COVID-19 samples. T cells, B-cell-depleted T cells, or PBMCs supplied cDNA or gDNA.

The table came from immunoSEQ multiplex PCR; TCRdb's copy has only in-frame clones and leaves some out. Of fewer than 250,000 clones in the sample, roughly 88% were seen once. The germline V and J ends were trimmed by 0 bases and 0 bases, with 9 bases remaining between them. CDR3 length: 16 residues. Germline loops: CDR1 LGHNA, CDR2 YNFKEQ. What was sequenced was PBMCs or T cells enriched from blood (not recorded which). The J gene is TRBJ2-1, the V gene TRBV4-2; the D is unclear. This sequence originates from a woman in her 50s who had recovered from COVID-19. CDR3 sequence: CASSQDEATSYNEQFF. CDR3 sequence (DNA): TGTGCCAGCAGCCAAGATGAGGCCACCTCCTACAATGAGCAGTTCTTC.